These 29 T cell receptor beta chains came from one sample sequenced in a study of cytomegalovirus exposure and HLA in healthy donors (TCRdb year 2017). Library construction relied on the immunoSEQ multiplex PCR assay. For the multiplex PCR, a mixture combining 60 forward primers for TCR Vbeta segments and 13 reverse primers for TCR Jbeta segments was used. TCRdb obtained this table from immuneACCESS and retained in-frame rearrangements with V and J assigned. These tables miss some clones; where compared with another copy, unresolved V genes account for less than half of the shortfall, and the remainder is unexplained. This sample's records show approximately 170,000 clones. About 0.79% of the sample belongs to the ten largest clones. The sample comprised PBMCs. These receptors all come from a woman between 18 and 29 years old in good health and CMV-seropositive.

This rearrangement joins TRBV27 to TRBJ1-1; unclear D gene. V gave up 4 bases and J gave up 0 bases, with 6 bases separating them. Looked up from germline, CDR1 is MNHEY and CDR2 is SMNVEV (reference sequence). The CDR3 length is 13 residues. CDR3 DNA sequence: TGTGCCAGCAGTTACGGGATGAACACTGAAGCTTTCTTT. As protein: CASSYGMNTEAFF.

This CDR3 is CASRPPEGHMQEETQYF. The CDR3 nucleotides read TGTGCCAGCAGACCCCCCGAGGGACACATGCAGGAAGAGACCCAGTACTTC. The chain combines TRBV27 with TRBJ2-5; TRBD1 might be the D (6 bases). Trimming cost V 6 bases and J 3 bases, with 23 bases left between them. This CDR3 region has 17 residues. Per germline, CDR1 MNHEY and CDR2 SMNVEV (reference sequence).

The chain joins TRBV19 to TRBJ2-4, with 7 nucleotides matching TRBD1. This CDR3 has 16 residues. The germline CDR1 and CDR2 sequences are LNHDA and SQIVND (reference sequence). V was pared by 6 bases and J by 0 bases, with 8 bases of the junction left unmatched. This CDR3 is CASRTTGKKAKNIQYF. The CDR3 coding sequence is TGTGCCAGTAGGACGACAGGGAAGAAAGCCAAAAACATTCAGTACTTC.

The chain is built from TRBV19 and TRBJ1-5; D not certain. The germline CDR1 and CDR2 sequences are LNHDA and SQIVND (reference sequence). The CDR3 consists of 13 residues. V was clipped by 6 bases and J by 3 bases, with 9 bases between them. The CDR3 DNA reads as TGTGCCAGTAGAGTCCAGTTCAATCAGCCCCAGCATTTT. It specifies CASRVQFNQPQHF.

The chain has TRBV5-1 and TRBJ2-3, with D perhaps matching TRBD1 (5 bases). The CDR3 is 15 amino acids. Trimming pared 0 bases from V and 3 bases from J, leaving 11 bases between. Germline V CDR1 and CDR2: SGHRS, YFSETQ. For the CDR3, the DNA is TGCGCCAGCAGCTTGGAGGGCAGGGTGACAGATACGCAGTATTTT. It encodes CASSLEGRVTDTQYF.

The J gene is TRBJ2-1, the V gene TRBV5-1; the match to TRBD2 covers 7 bases. This CDR3 spans 15 amino acids. Germline V gene data show CDR1 as SGHRS and CDR2 as YFSETQ. After removal of 5 bases from V and 0 bases from J, the junction contained 5 bases not matched to a gene. The CDR3 region is CASRSGTTSYNEQFF. CDR3 DNA sequence: TGCGCCAGCAGGTCCGGGACTACCTCCTACAATGAGCAGTTCTTC.

The chain employs TRBV4-1 and TRBJ1-1; possible D gene TRBD1, 5 bases. The CDR3 is 13 residues long. Germline assignment: CDR1 MGHRA and CDR2 YSYEKL. Trimming took 1 base from V and 5 from J, leaving 8 bases between them. In DNA, the CDR3 is TGCGCCAGCAGCCAAGGGGACTTTACTGAAGCTTTCTTT. Encoded protein: CASSQGDFTEAFF.

Remarks on this clone: One end of the junction fails to match germline, which may point to a read error. The chain carries TRBV11-1 and TRBJ2-3, with a possible D match to TRBD1 (6 bases). Germline V gene lookup returns CDR1 SGHAT and CDR2 FQDESV (reference sequence). The CDR3 consists of 15 residues. Here the CDR3 DNA reads TGTGCCAGCAGTCAAACAGGGAATCCCACGGATACGCGGTATTTT. Encoded protein: CASSQTGNPTDTRYF.

The chain employs TRBV5-4 and TRBJ1-1; no reliable D call. V gave up 1 base and J gave up 5 bases, with 9 bases separating them. Germline CDR1 is SGHNT and CDR2 is YYREEE (reference sequence). This CDR3 is built from 13 residues. CDR3 bases: TGTGCCAGCAGCTTGAGGGAGGATACTGAAGCTTTCTTT. Its translation is CASSLREDTEAFF.

This chain uses TRBV6-6 with TRBJ1-5, with a tentative D call TRBD1 (6 bases). The CDR3 is made up of 16 amino acids. Germline-derived CDR1 and CDR2 are MNHNY and SVGAGI (reference sequence). The V and J ends lost 0 bases and 2 bases respectively, with 11 bases between them. The CDR3 is CASSYSLQGGNQPQHF. CDR3 nucleotide sequence: TGTGCCAGCAGTTACTCTCTACAGGGTGGCAATCAGCCCCAGCATTTT.

The CDR3 spells CASSTAGTFVYGYTF. The DNA of the CDR3 is TGTGCCAGTAGTACCGCCGGGACATTTGTCTATGGCTACACCTTC. The chain couples TRBV19 to TRBJ1-2; possibly TRBD1 for D (6 bases). V gave up 4 bases and J gave up 4 bases, with 16 bases separating them. CDR3 length equals 15 residues. Germline V gene data show CDR1 as LNHDA and CDR2 as SQIVND (reference sequence).

V and J are TRBV7-3 and TRBJ1-1; D gene unclear. The V end was cut by 4 bases, the J end by 1 base, with 7 bases between. The CDR3 is 13 amino acids. In germline, CDR1 is SGHTA, CDR2 FQGTGA. This CDR3 reads CASSSYGNTEAFF. As DNA, the CDR3 is TGTGCCAGCAGCTCTTACGGGAACACTGAAGCTTTCTTT. Combining the CDR3 with reference TRBV7-3 and TRBJ1-1 gives the whole variable domain GAGVSQTPSNKVTEKGKYVELRCDPISGHTALYWYRQSLGQGPEFLIYFQGTGAADDSGLPNDRFFAVRPEGSVSTLKIQRTERGDSAVYLCASSSYGNTEAFFGQGTRLTVV.

The chain links TRBV6-1 to TRBJ2-5; weak D call: TRBD2 (7 bases). The V gene's germline CDR1 is MNHNS and CDR2 SASEGT. The length of the CDR3 is 16 residues. V dropped 3 bases and J dropped 5 bases, with 19 bases sitting between them. For the CDR3, the DNA is TGTGCCAGCAGTGAGAATTTATGGGAGGGGGGGGAGACCCAGTACTTC. This sequence encodes CASSENLWEGGETQYF.

The V gene is TRBV18, the J gene TRBJ1-1, with a weak D call TRBD1 (6 bases). The CDR3 spans 15 residues. In germline, CDR1 is KGHSH, CDR2 LQKENI. V lost 2 bases and J lost 1, with 11 bases in between. The CDR3 nucleotides are TGTGCCAGCTCACCATCCCCCAGGGGGAACACTGAAGCTTTCTTT. This codes for CASSPSPRGNTEAFF.

The rearrangement links TRBV7-9 to TRBJ2-7; tentative D call: TRBD1 (5 bases). CDR1 and CDR2 from the germline V gene are SEHNR and FQNEAQ (reference sequence). The CDR3 spans 16 residues. The V end lost 5 bases, the J end lost 0 bases, and 17 bases lay between the germline ends. CDR3 sequence reads: CASSPMGPSYSYEQYF. The CDR3 DNA sequence: TGTGCCAGCAGCCCAATGGGGCCTTCTTACTCCTACGAGCAGTACTTC.

The genes are TRBV9 and TRBJ1-2; D is undetermined. The V gene lost 4 bases and the J gene lost 0 bases, with 19 bases spanning the gap. Germline V gene sequence: CDR1 SGDLS, CDR2 YYNGEE. CDR3 length: 17 residues. CDR3 residues: CASSTSGSYPSNYGYTF. In DNA form, the CDR3 reads TGTGCCAGCAGCACCTCCGGGAGTTACCCGTCTAACTATGGCTACACCTTC.

The chain carries TRBV15 and TRBJ2-5, with 9 bases aligning to TRBD2. J gave up 7 bases and V 1 base, and 13 bases lay outside the gene matches. The CDR3 has 17 residues. CDR1 is LNHNV and CDR2 is YYDKDF in the germline V gene (reference sequence). CDR3 region: CATSRGSLASGAGTQYF. CDR3 bases: TGTGCCACCAGCAGAGGAAGCTTGGCTAGCGGGGCGGGGACCCAGTACTTC. Complete variable domain (other parts from reference TRBV15 and TRBJ2-5): DAMVIQNPRYQVTQFGKPVTLSCSQTLNHNVMYWYQQKSSQAPKLLFHYYDKDFNNEADTPDNFQSRRPNTSFCFLDIRSPGLGDTAMYLCATSRGSLASGAGTQYFGPGTRLLVL.

This chain links TRBV2 with TRBJ2-3, with TRBD1 matching over 7 bases. Germline loops: CDR1 SNHLY, CDR2 FYNNEI. The CDR3 totals 13 residues. The V gene end was trimmed by 10 bases and the J gene end by 2 bases; junction bases not matched to a gene: 6. For the CDR3, the DNA is TGTGCCAACAGACAGGGCTCCACAGATACGCAGTATTTT. Its translation is CANRQGSTDTQYF.

The CDR3 sequence: CASSLKLAGSTDTQYF. The CDR3 nucleotides are TGCGCCAGCAGTCTCAAACTAGCGGGGAGCACAGATACGCAGTATTTT. The J gene is TRBJ2-3, the V gene TRBV23-1, with TRBD2 identical over 10 bases. TRBV23-1 is treated as an ORF (open reading frame) with a function not yet certain. This CDR3 is 16 amino acids long. J gave up 0 bases and V 4 bases, and 4 bases lay outside the gene matches.

The chain links TRBV6-5 to TRBJ1-4, with TRBD1 matching over 9 bases. The CDR3 covers 14 residues. With 8 bases clipped from V and 8 bases from J, the junction kept 9 bases outside the gene matches. Per germline, CDR1 MNHEY and CDR2 SVGAGI. The CDR3, as DNA: TGTGCCAGCCGGGACAGGGCTTTAGGAGAAAAACTGTTTTTT. Its protein product is CASRDRALGEKLFF.

This sequence joins TRBV6-5 and TRBJ2-7, with 8 nucleotides matching TRBD1. V gave up 8 bases and J gave up 4 bases; unmatched junction bases: 7. This CDR3 contains 13 residues. Germline V gene lookup returns CDR1 MNHEY and CDR2 SVGAGI. The CDR3 sequence is CASLDRGSYEQYF. Here the CDR3 DNA reads TGTGCCAGCCTTGACAGGGGCTCGTACGAGCAGTACTTC.

CDR3 nucleotides: TGTGCCAGCAGCTCTCAGGGGTGGAGCGAGCAGTACTTC. It encodes CASSSQGWSEQYF. V and J are TRBV7-2 and TRBJ2-7; maybe TRBD1 (6 bases). Germline loops: CDR1 SGHTA, CDR2 FQGNSA. V was trimmed by 4 bases and J by 6 bases, leaving 13 bases between them. This CDR3 has 13 amino acids.

J is TRBJ2-5 and V is TRBV6-1, with 14 bases matching TRBD2. Germline CDR1 reads MNHNS; CDR2 reads SASEGT. The CDR3 runs to 15 residues. J lost 4 bases, V lost 6 bases, and 4 bases had no gene match. The CDR3 spells CASSYGLAGGETQYF. In nucleotides, the CDR3 is TGTGCCAGCAGCTACGGACTAGCGGGAGGAGAGACCCAGTACTTC.

The chain joins TRBV19 to TRBJ1-1, with D possibly TRBD1 on 6 matching bases. Germline CDR1 and CDR2: LNHDA and SQIVND (reference sequence). V gave up 5 bases and J gave up 2 bases, with 9 bases separating them. The CDR3 runs to 13 residues. CDR3 loop: CASSGQLNTEAFF. As DNA, the CDR3 is TGTGCCAGTAGTGGACAGCTCAACACTGAAGCTTTCTTT.

The chain combines TRBV7-2 with TRBJ1-1; D is uncertain. This CDR3 comprises 13 residues. CDR1 is SGHTA, CDR2 FQGNSA, per germline. Trimming left V 2 bases short and J 3 bases short, with 7 bases between. This chain's CDR3 is CASSLFQDTEAFF. The CDR3, as DNA: TGTGCCAGCAGCTTATTCCAGGACACTGAAGCTTTCTTT.

The chain has TRBV5-1 and TRBJ2-3; 12 nucleotides match TRBD2. This CDR3 has 17 residues. Trimming cost V 0 bases and J 4 bases; bases outside gene matches: 6. The germline V gene has CDR1 SGHRS and CDR2 YFSETQ. The DNA for the CDR3 is TGCGCCAGCAGCTTGGCTAGCGGGGGGGCCGTTCCAGATACGCAGTATTTT. Translation gives CASSLASGGAVPDTQYF.

The chain's CDR3 is CASSSGGVFTGELFF. The DNA of the CDR3 is TGCGCCAGCAGCTCTGGAGGCGTTTTCACCGGGGAGCTGTTTTTT. The gene calls are TRBV4-3 and TRBJ2-2; tentative D call: TRBD2 (5 bases). V was pared by 5 bases and J by 4 bases, with 14 bases between. CDR1 and CDR2 (germline): LGHNA, YSLEER. This CDR3 region has 15 residues.

The rearrangement joins TRBV27 to TRBJ1-2, with 8 bases identical to TRBD1. Germline V gene sequence: CDR1 MNHEY, CDR2 SMNVEV (reference sequence). CDR3 size: 16 residues. The trim removed 4 bases at V and 5 bases at J, leaving 12 bases unmatched. This chain's CDR3 is CASSYRTGIIKYGYTF. For the CDR3, the DNA is TGTGCCAGCAGTTATCGGACAGGGATCATAAAATATGGCTACACCTTC.

The chain uses TRBV7-9 and TRBJ2-7, with D tentatively TRBD2 (6 bases). V lost 1 base and J lost 4, with 14 bases in between. The CDR3 is 15 residues long. Germline assignment: CDR1 SEHNR and CDR2 FQNEAQ (reference sequence). The CDR3 nucleotides read TGTGCCAGCAGCTTAGGCCCGGCGGAGGGGTACGAGCAGTACTTC. This gives the protein CASSLGPAEGYEQYF.